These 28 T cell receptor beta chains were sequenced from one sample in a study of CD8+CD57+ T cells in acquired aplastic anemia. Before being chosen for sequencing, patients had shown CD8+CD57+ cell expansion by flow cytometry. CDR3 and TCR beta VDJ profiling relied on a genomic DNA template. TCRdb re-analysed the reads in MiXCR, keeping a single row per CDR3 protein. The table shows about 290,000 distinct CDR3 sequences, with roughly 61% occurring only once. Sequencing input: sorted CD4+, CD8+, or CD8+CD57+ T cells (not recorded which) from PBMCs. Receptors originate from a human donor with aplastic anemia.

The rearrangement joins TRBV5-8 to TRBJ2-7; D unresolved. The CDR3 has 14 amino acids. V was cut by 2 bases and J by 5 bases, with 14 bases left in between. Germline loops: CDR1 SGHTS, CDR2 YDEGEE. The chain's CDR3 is CASSFRQSVNEQYF. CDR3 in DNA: TGTGCCAGCAGCTTCAGGCAGTCAGTGAACGAGCAGTACTTC.

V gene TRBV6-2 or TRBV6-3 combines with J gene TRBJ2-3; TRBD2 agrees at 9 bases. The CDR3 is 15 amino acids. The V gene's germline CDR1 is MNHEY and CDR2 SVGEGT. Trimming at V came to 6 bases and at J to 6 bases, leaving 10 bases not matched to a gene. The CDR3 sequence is CASSPQRGEADTQYF. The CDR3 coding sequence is TGTGCCAGCAGCCCTCAGCGGGGGGAGGCGGATACGCAGTATTTT.

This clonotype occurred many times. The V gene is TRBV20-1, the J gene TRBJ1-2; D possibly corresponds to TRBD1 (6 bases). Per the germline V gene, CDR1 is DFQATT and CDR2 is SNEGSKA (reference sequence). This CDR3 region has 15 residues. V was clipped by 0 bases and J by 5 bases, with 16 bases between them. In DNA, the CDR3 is TGCAGTGCTAGAGATGTTGTCAGGGGACGTTATGGCTACACCTTC. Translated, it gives CSARDVVRGRYGYTF.

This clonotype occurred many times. In nucleotides, the CDR3 is TGTGCCATCAGTGAGGGACAGAAGAACACTGAAGCTTTCTTT. Amino acids: CAISEGQKNTEAFF. The chain employs TRBV10-3 and TRBJ1-1; TRBD1 might be the D (6 bases). Germline V gives CDR1 ENHRY, CDR2 SYGVKD. V shed 2 bases and J shed 1 base, with 8 bases lying between them. The CDR3 contains 14 residues.

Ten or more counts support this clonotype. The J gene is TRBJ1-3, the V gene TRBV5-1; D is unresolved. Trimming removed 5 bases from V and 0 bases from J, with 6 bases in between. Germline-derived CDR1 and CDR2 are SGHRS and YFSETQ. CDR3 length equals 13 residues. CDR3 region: CASRQYSGNTIYF. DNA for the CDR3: TGCGCCAGCAGACAGTACTCTGGAAACACCATATATTTT.

Here the CDR3 DNA reads TGCGCCAGCAGCTTAGGGGGCGACAGGGCCGAGACCCAGTACTTC. As protein: CASSLGGDRAETQYF. V and J are TRBV5-1 and TRBJ2-5; 7 nucleotides line up with TRBD1. The junction had 9 bases not matched to a gene; V was cut back by 2 bases and J by 5 bases. The CDR3 length is 15 residues. Per germline, CDR1 SGHRS and CDR2 YFSETQ.

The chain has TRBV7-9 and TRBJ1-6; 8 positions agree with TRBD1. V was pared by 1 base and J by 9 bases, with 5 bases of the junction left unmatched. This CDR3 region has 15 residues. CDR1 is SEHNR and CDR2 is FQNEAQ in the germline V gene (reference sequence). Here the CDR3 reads CASSLGAGGSSPLHF. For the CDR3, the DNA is TGTGCCAGCAGCTTAGGGGCAGGGGGCAGTTCACCCCTCCACTTT.

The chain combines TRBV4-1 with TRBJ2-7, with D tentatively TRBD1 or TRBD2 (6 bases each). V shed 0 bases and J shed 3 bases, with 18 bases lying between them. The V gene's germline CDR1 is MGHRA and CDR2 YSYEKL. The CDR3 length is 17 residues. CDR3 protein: CASSQDTGASADYEQYF. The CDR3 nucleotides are TGCGCCAGCAGCCAAGATACGGGGGCTAGCGCAGACTACGAGCAGTACTTC.

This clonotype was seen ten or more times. This CDR3 is CASSLDGLYTGELFF. The CDR3 DNA reads TGCGCCAGCAGCTTGGACGGACTTTACACCGGGGAGCTGTTTTTT. This chain links TRBV5-1 with TRBJ2-2; tentatively, D is TRBD2 (5 bases). Germline V gene data show CDR1 as SGHRS and CDR2 as YFSETQ. The V end was cut by 0 bases, the J end by 3 bases, with 9 bases between. This CDR3 is built from 15 residues.

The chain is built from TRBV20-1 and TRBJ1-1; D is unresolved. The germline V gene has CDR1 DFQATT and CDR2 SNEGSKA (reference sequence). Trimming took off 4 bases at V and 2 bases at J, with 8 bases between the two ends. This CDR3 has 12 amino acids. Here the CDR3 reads CSAMDANTEAFF. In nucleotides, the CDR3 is TGCAGTGCTATGGATGCTAACACTGAAGCTTTCTTT.

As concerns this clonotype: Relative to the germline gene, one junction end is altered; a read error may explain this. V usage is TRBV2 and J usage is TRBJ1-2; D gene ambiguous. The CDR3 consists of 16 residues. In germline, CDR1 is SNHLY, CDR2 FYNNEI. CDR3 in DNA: TGCGCCAGCAGCTACCTCACGGGAACAACAAGCTATGGCTACACCTTC. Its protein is CASSYLTGTTSYGYTF.

The CDR3 DNA is TGCAGTGCTAGGGCGAGGACTAGTGGGTCCTACGAGCAGTACTTC. Encoded protein: CSARARTSGSYEQYF. The chain recombines TRBV20-1 with TRBJ2-7; 7 nucleotides align to TRBD2. The germline gives CDR1 DFQATT, CDR2 SNEGSKA (reference sequence). CDR3 length: 15 amino acids. The J segment lost 1 base and the V segment lost 3 bases, leaving 9 bases of the junction unmatched.

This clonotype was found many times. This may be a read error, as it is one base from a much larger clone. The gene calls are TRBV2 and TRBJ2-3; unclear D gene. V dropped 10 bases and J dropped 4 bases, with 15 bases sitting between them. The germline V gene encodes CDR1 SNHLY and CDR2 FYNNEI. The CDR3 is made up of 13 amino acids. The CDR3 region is CATVKGSADTQYF. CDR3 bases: TGTGCCACCGTGAAGGGAAGCGCAGATACGCAGTATTTT.

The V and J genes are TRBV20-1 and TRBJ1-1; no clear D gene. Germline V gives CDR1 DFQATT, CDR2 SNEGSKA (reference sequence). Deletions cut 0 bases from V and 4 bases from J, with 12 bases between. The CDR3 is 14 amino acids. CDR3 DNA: TGCAGTGCTAGAGATTTGTCACGGGCCACTGAAGCTTTCTTT. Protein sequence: CSARDLSRATEAFF.

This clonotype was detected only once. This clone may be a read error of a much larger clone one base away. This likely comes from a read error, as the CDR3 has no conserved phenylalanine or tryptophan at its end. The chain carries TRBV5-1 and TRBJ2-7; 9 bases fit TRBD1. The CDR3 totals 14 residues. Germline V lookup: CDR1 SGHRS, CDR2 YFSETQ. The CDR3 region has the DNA TGCGCCAACAGCTTGGTGGGGACAGGGCGCGAGCAGTACCTC. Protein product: CANSLVGTGREQYL.

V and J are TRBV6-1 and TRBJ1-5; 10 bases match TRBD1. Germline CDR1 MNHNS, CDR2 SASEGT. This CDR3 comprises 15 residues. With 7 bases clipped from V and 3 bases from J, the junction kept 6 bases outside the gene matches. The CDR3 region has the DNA TGTGCCAGCATTGAGGGGACAGGGGACAATCAGCCCCAGCATTTT. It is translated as CASIEGTGDNQPQHF.

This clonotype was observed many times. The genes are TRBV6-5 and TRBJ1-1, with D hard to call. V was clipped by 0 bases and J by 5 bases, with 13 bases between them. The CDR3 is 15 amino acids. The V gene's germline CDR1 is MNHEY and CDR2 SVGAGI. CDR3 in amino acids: CASSYSGSPRTEAFF. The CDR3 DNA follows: TGTGCCAGCAGTTACTCTGGCAGCCCTAGGACTGAAGCTTTCTTT.

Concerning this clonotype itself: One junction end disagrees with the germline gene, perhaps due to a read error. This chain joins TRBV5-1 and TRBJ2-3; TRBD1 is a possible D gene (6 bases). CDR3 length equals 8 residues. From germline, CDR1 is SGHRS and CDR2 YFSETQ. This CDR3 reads CASSFTGF. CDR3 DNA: TGCGCCAGCAGCTTCACAGGGTTT.

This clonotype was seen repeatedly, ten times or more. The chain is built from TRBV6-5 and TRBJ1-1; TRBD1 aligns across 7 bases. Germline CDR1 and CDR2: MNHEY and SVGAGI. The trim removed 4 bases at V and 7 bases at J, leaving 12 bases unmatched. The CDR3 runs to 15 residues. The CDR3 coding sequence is TGTGCCAGCAGTTCGCTGACAGGGCTGTTAAATGAAGCTTTCTTT. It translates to CASSSLTGLLNEAFF.

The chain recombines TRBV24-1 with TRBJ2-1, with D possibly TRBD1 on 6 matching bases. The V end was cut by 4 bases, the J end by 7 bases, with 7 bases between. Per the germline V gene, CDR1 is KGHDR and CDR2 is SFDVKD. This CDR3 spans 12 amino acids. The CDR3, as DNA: TGTGCCACCAGTGAAAGGGGGAATGAGCAGTTCTTC. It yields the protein CATSERGNEQFF.

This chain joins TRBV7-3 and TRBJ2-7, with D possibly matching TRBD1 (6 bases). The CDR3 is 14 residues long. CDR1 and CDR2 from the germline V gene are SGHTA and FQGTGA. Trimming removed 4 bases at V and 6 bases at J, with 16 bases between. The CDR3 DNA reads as TGTGCCAGCAGCTCCCCCCTCCAGGGGTTCGAGCAGTACTTC. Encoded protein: CASSSPLQGFEQYF.

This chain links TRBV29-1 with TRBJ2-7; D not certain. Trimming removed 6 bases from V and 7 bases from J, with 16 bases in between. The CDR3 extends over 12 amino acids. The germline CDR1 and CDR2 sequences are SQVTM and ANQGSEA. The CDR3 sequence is CSVANPLREQYF. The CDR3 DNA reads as TGCAGCGTAGCCAACCCCCTTCGGGAGCAGTACTTC.

The CDR3 reads CASSIDQIYGYTF. In DNA form, the CDR3 reads TGTGCCAGTAGTATTGACCAGATTTATGGCTACACCTTC. This rearrangement joins TRBV19 to TRBJ1-2, with unresolved D. Trimming removed 3 bases from V and 5 bases from J, with 10 bases in between. CDR3 length: 13 residues. CDR1 and CDR2 (germline): LNHDA, SQIVND (reference sequence).

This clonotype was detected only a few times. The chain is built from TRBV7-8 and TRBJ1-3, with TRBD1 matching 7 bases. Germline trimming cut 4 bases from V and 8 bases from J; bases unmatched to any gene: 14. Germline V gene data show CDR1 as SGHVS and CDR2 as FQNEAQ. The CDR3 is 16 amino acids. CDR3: CASSSQSTGWGDTIYF. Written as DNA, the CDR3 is TGTGCCAGCAGCTCCCAGTCGACAGGGTGGGGAGACACCATATATTTT.

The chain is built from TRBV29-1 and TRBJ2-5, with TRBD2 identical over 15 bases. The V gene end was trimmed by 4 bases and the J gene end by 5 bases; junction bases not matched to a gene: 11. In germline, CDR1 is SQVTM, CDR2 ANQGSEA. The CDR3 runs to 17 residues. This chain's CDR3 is CSVVGLAGGRLLETQYF. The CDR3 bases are TGCAGCGTTGTGGGACTAGCGGGGGGCCGGTTATTGGAGACCCAGTACTTC.

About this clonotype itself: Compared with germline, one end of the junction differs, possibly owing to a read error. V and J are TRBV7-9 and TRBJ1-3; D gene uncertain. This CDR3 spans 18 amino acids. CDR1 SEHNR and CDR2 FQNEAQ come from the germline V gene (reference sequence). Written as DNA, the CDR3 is TGTGCTAGCAGACCGGAGTTGGGAGTTGTGAACTCTGGAAACACCATATATTTT. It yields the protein CASRPELGVVNSGNTIYF.

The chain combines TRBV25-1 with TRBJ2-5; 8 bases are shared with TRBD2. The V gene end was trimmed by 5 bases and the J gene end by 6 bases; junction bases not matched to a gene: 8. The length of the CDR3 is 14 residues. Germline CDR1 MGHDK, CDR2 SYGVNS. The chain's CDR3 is CASSLNGGAKTQYF. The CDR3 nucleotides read TGTGCCAGCAGTCTAAACGGGGGGGCGAAGACCCAGTACTTC.

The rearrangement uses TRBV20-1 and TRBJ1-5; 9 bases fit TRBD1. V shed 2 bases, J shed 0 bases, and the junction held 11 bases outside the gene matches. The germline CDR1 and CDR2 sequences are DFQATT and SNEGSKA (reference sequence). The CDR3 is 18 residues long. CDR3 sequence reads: CSARSRDRASYSNQPQHF. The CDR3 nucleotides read TGCAGTGCTAGATCCCGGGACAGGGCATCGTATAGCAATCAGCCCCAGCATTTT.